Below, one T cell receptor (beta chain) is given with its context. Unmatched junction bases numbered 8, after V lost 2 bases and J lost 4 bases. The CDR3 runs to 15 residues. From germline, CDR1 is LGHNA and CDR2 YNFKEQ. These data originate in a study of blood T cell repertoires in COVID-19. Participants were aged roughly 18 to 100 years from around 25 US areas. As processed by the authors: It was from reference gene primer amplification that nucleated cell counts were estimated. Profiling relied on immunoSEQ multiplex PCR, and the TCRdb table lists in-frame clones only, not all of them. V, J and clone size were drawn from that table, and D and trimming were deduced from the DNA. The data hold 200,000 to 250,000 clones, with under 85% observed a single time.

What was sequenced was PBMCs or T cells enriched from blood (not recorded which). The J gene is TRBJ2-7, the V gene TRBV4-2; 7 nucleotides agree with TRBD1. The sequence derives from a man in his sixties who had recovered from COVID-19. CDR3 residues: CASSQPGTDYYEQYF. CDR3 in DNA: TGTGCCAGCAGCCAACCCGGGACAGACTATTACGAGCAGTACTTC.